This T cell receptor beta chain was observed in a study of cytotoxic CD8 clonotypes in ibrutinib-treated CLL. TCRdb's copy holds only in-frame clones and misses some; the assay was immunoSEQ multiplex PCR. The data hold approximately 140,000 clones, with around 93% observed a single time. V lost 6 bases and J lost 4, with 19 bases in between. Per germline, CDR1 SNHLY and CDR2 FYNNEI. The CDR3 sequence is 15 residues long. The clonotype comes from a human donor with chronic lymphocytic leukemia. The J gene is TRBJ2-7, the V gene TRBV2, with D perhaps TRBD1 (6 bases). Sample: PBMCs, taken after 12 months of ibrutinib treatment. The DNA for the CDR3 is TGTGCCAGCAGCACTTGGACAGAATTAAAGTACGAGCAGTACTTC. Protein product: CASSTWTELKYEQYF.